Below are 20 T cell receptor beta chains sequenced from a single sample in a study of regulatory T cells in long-lasting Graves disease. In building TCR beta libraries, iRepertoire HTBI primers were used together with Arm-PCR of CDR3 regions. Each CDR3 protein is one row after TCRdb ran MiXCR on the multiplex PCR reads. The data show around 460,000 distinct CDR3 sequences, under 25% seen once. The time point was: persistent/refractory GD, antithyroid drugs over 5 years with positive TRAb. PBMC RNA served as the TCR library source. The starting material was peripheral blood mononuclear cells (PBMCs), obtained when the disease was refractory, from a patient treated with antithyroid drugs. These receptors came from a female donor with Graves disease.

The table lists this clonotype with many counts. This chain connects TRBV2 to TRBJ1-1; 8 positions match TRBD1. J gave up 7 bases and V 7 bases, and 11 bases lay outside the gene matches. The CDR3 runs to 14 residues. Per germline, CDR1 SNHLY and CDR2 FYNNEI. For the CDR3, the DNA is TGTGCCAGCAACCAACGACAGGGGACAATTGAAGCTTTCTTT. Translating gives CASNQRQGTIEAFF.

At least ten counts were recorded for this clonotype. The J gene is TRBJ2-5, the V gene TRBV28, with no clear D. The CDR3 length is 15 residues. The germline CDR1 and CDR2 sequences are MDHEN and SYDVKM. Trimming pared 11 bases from V and 5 bases from J, leaving 24 bases between. CDR3 residues: CASARDTLSRETQYF. In nucleotides, the CDR3 is TGTGCCTCCGCGCGTGACACTCTTTCTAGGGAGACCCAGTACTTC. The whole variable domain, filled in from reference TRBV28 and TRBJ2-5, reads DVKVTQSSRYLVKRTGEKVFLECVQDMDHENMFWYRQDPGLGLRLIYFSYDVKMKEKGDIPEGYSVSREKKERFSLILESASTNQTSMYLCASARDTLSRETQYFGPGTRLLVL.

This clonotype was seen repeatedly, ten times or more. The chain links TRBV11-3 to TRBJ2-5, with unresolved D. The germline gives CDR1 SGHNT, CDR2 YENEEA. With 1 base removed from V and 1 base from J, the gap between germline ends came to 10 bases. CDR3 length equals 15 residues. This CDR3 reads CASSLGGNGQETQYF. In DNA, the CDR3 is TGTGCCAGCAGCTTAGGAGGAAACGGCCAAGAGACCCAGTACTTC.

This clonotype was observed at least ten times. V usage is TRBV28 and J usage is TRBJ2-7; maybe TRBD2 (6 bases). Trimming removed 7 bases from V and 3 bases from J, with 16 bases in between. The CDR3 covers 14 residues. Germline CDR1 and CDR2: MDHEN and SYDVKM. The chain's CDR3 is CASTYGGEGYEQYF. CDR3 DNA: TGTGCCAGCACATATGGCGGGGAAGGCTACGAGCAGTACTTC. Supplemented by reference TRBV28 and TRBJ2-7, the full variable domain reads DVKVTQSSRYLVKRTGEKVFLECVQDMDHENMFWYRQDPGLGLRLIYFSYDVKMKEKGDIPEGYSVSREKKERFSLILESASTNQTSMYLCASTYGGEGYEQYFGPGTRLTVT.

This clonotype was recorded a few times. The chain couples TRBV3-1 to TRBJ2-5; 12 nucleotides line up with TRBD2. TRBJ2-1 explains the end of the DNA better; the J call may be wrong. Germline V gives CDR1 LGHDT, CDR2 YNNKEL (reference sequence). CDR3 length equals 15 residues. CDR3 in amino acids: CASSPSGRAKNEQFF. CDR3 sequence (DNA): TGTGCCAGCAGCCCTAGCGGGAGGGCCAAGAATGAGCAGTTCTTC.

In its sample, this clonotype was seen many times. The chain recombines TRBV7-2 with TRBJ1-5; D might be TRBD1 (5 bases). The germline V gene has CDR1 SGHTA and CDR2 FQGNSA. The CDR3 totals 12 residues. Between the trimmed V and J ends, which lost 5 bases and 13 bases, there was a span of 15 bases. The CDR3 DNA is TGTGCCAGCAGCCTCGGGCAGGGCCGACAGCATTTT. Translating it yields CASSLGQGRQHF. Based on the CDR3 plus reference TRBV7-2 and TRBJ1-5, the full variable domain is GAGVSQSPSNKVTEKGKDVELRCDPISGHTALYWYRQSLGQGLEFLIYFQGNSAPDKSGLPSDRFSAERTGGSVSTLTIQRTQQEDSAVYLCASSLGQGRQHFGDGTRLSIL.

In its sample, this clonotype was seen many times. The V gene is TRBV20-1, the J gene TRBJ2-5, with 7 nucleotides matching TRBD1. Germline V gene data show CDR1 as DFQATT and CDR2 as SNEGSKA (reference sequence). V shed 6 bases and J 2 bases; nucleotides not matched to a gene: 9. The CDR3 is 14 amino acids. CDR3 in amino acids: CSAWDSVNQETQYF. The CDR3 DNA reads TGCAGTGCGTGGGACAGTGTAAATCAAGAGACCCAGTACTTC.

This clonotype was recorded many times. The chain uses TRBV28 and TRBJ2-2, with TRBD2 matching over 11 bases. CDR3 length: 17 residues. Per the germline V gene, CDR1 is MDHEN and CDR2 is SYDVKM. Unmatched junction bases numbered 3, after V lost 2 bases and J lost 1 base. The CDR3 loop is CASSLRLAGGNTGELFF. The DNA for the CDR3 is TGTGCCAGCAGTTTACGGCTAGCGGGAGGGAACACCGGGGAGCTGTTTTTT.

This clonotype was seen repeatedly, ten times or more. J is TRBJ1-5 and V is TRBV28; no firm D call. Germline CDR1 and CDR2: MDHEN and SYDVKM. The CDR3 consists of 16 residues. Trimming took off 4 bases at V and 0 bases at J, with 13 bases between the two ends. The CDR3 here is CASSSPGSYSNQPQHF. CDR3 sequence (DNA): TGTGCCAGCAGTTCCCCAGGCAGTTATAGCAATCAGCCCCAGCATTTT.

This chain connects TRBV19 to TRBJ1-1; 7 nucleotides align to TRBD1. CDR3 length equals 13 residues. Trimming at V came to 8 bases and at J to 4 bases, leaving 7 bases not matched to a gene. Per the germline V gene, CDR1 is LNHDA and CDR2 is SQIVND (reference sequence). For the CDR3, the DNA is TGTGCCAGTCGGGACAGAGGGGGCACTGAAGCTTTCTTT. Its translation: CASRDRGGTEAFF.

This clonotype has more than one count but fewer than ten. CDR3 nucleotides: TGTGCCAGCAGCTTTGGAGGGGGCGGCTATGGCTACACCTTC. Translated, it gives CASSFGGGGYGYTF. The chain joins TRBV11-2 to TRBJ1-2; 7 bases are a match to TRBD1. Germline CDR1 SGHAT, CDR2 FQNNGV. The CDR3 contains 14 residues. The V gene end was trimmed by 3 bases and the J gene end by 4 bases; junction bases not matched to a gene: 5.

The sample holds a few counts of this clonotype. V gene TRBV29-1 combines with J gene TRBJ2-7, with TRBD1 as a possible D gene (5 bases). The germline CDR1 and CDR2 sequences are SQVTM and ANQGSEA. The CDR3 totals 15 residues. The ends were cut back, 0 bases at V and 6 bases at J, with 18 bases in the middle. In DNA form, the CDR3 reads TGCAGCGTTGAAGATAGGGTTCAGGGATCTAGCGAGCAGTACTTC. Encoded protein: CSVEDRVQGSSEQYF.

This clonotype appeared many times. The chain joins TRBV7-2 to TRBJ2-7, with 8 bases identical to TRBD1. This CDR3 spans 15 amino acids. Trimming at V came to 3 bases and at J to 2 bases, leaving 6 bases not matched to a gene. Germline V gene data show CDR1 as SGHTA and CDR2 as FQGNSA. CDR3 protein: CASSLPGQATYEQYF. Written as DNA, the CDR3 is TGTGCCAGCAGCTTGCCGGGACAGGCGACCTACGAGCAGTACTTC.

On this clonotype itself: The germline gene is not matched at one end of the junction; a read error may be the cause. The chain has TRBV28 and TRBJ2-7; 11 nucleotides match TRBD2. This CDR3 spans 15 amino acids. CDR1 is MDHEN, CDR2 SYDVKM, per germline. CDR3: CASSHQLAGVYEQYF. The CDR3 DNA is TGCGCCAGCAGCCACCAACTAGCGGGAGTCTACGAGCAGTACTTC.

The V call is TRBV6-1, the J call TRBJ2-7; TRBD2 aligns across 7 bases. V lost 4 bases to trimming and J lost 2 bases; unmatched junction nucleotides: 11. The CDR3 has 16 amino acids. The germline gives CDR1 MNHNS, CDR2 SASEGT. CDR3 loop: CASSGQETSRAYEQYF. The DNA for the CDR3 is TGTGCCAGCAGTGGTCAGGAGACTAGCAGAGCCTACGAGCAGTACTTC.

This clonotype was recorded at least ten times. V is TRBV12-3 or TRBV12-4 and J is TRBJ1-1; no reliable D call. V was clipped by 5 bases and J by 5 bases, with 15 bases between them. CDR3 length: 14 residues. The CDR3 region is CASSAGSRETEAFF. Here the CDR3 DNA reads TGTGCCAGCAGTGCGGGGTCCCGGGAGACTGAAGCTTTCTTT.

This clonotype was seen many times. The chain employs TRBV20-1 and TRBJ2-5; 9 bases fit TRBD2. CDR3 length: 18 amino acids. V dropped 1 base and J dropped 7; count of bases not matched to a gene: 19. Per germline, CDR1 DFQATT and CDR2 SNEGSKA (reference sequence). DNA of the CDR3: TGCAGTGCTAGAGCTGGGCTAGCGGGGAGCTTAGGAGAAGGGACCCAGTACTTC. As protein: CSARAGLAGSLGEGTQYF.

The chain has TRBV13 and TRBJ2-7; no clear D gene. The V end was cut by 4 bases, the J end by 7 bases, with 14 bases between. Germline CDR1 and CDR2: PRHDT and FYEKMQ (reference sequence). CDR3 size: 13 residues. The CDR3 nucleotides read TGTGCCAGCAGCTCCGGATCTAGGTTTGAGCAGTACTTC. Protein: CASSSGSRFEQYF.

This clonotype has ten or more counts. V gene TRBV14 combines with J gene TRBJ2-7; the D is unclear. The CDR3 length is 12 residues. The ends were cut back, 4 bases at V and 3 bases at J, with 7 bases in the middle. Germline CDR1 reads SGHDN; CDR2 reads FVKESK. CDR3 DNA sequence: TGTGCCAGCAGCCCCCAGGACTACGAGCAGTACTTC. Encoded protein: CASSPQDYEQYF.

There are a few counts of this clonotype. J is TRBJ1-1 and V is TRBV20-1; D might be TRBD1 (6 bases). Germline CDR1 is DFQATT and CDR2 is SNEGSKA (reference sequence). The CDR3 is made up of 15 amino acids. The ends were cut back, 4 bases at V and 0 bases at J, with 15 bases in the middle. CDR3: CSAKPLRGLNTEAFF. The CDR3 bases are TGCAGTGCTAAACCCCTCAGGGGTCTGAACACTGAAGCTTTCTTT.